The 2 T cell receptor beta chains below were found in one sample sequenced in a study of blood T cell repertoires in COVID-19 (dated by TCRdb to 2020 to 2022). Library method: the immunoSEQ multiplex PCR assay. TCRdb carries this immuneACCESS record with in-frame sequences only. Its versions omit some clonotypes, under half of them owing to an unresolved V gene in the studies checked, with the rest unexplained. The sample contains 200,000 to 300,000 clones, around 85% of them found a single time. The biggest ten clones account for 3% of the sample. The sample was peripheral blood. These receptors all come from a woman aged 25 to 45 who had recovered from COVID-19.

The chain links TRBV6-5 to TRBJ1-3, with D tentatively TRBD1 (6 bases). This CDR3 comprises 14 residues. Germline-derived CDR1 and CDR2 are MNHEY and SVGAGI. Trimming stripped 6 bases from V and 3 bases from J, with 12 bases between. CDR3 loop: CASRSDRSGNTIYF. As DNA, the CDR3 is TGTGCCAGCAGGAGCGACAGGAGTGGAAACACCATATATTTT.

The chain has TRBV29-1 and TRBJ1-1, with 10 nucleotides matching TRBD1. The J segment lost 0 bases and the V segment lost 4 bases, leaving 11 bases of the junction unmatched. CDR1 is SQVTM and CDR2 is ANQGSEA in the germline V gene. The CDR3 has 17 residues. This CDR3 reads CSVGFLGQGGMNTEAFF. In DNA, the CDR3 is TGCAGCGTTGGGTTTTTAGGACAGGGGGGAATGAACACTGAAGCTTTCTTT.